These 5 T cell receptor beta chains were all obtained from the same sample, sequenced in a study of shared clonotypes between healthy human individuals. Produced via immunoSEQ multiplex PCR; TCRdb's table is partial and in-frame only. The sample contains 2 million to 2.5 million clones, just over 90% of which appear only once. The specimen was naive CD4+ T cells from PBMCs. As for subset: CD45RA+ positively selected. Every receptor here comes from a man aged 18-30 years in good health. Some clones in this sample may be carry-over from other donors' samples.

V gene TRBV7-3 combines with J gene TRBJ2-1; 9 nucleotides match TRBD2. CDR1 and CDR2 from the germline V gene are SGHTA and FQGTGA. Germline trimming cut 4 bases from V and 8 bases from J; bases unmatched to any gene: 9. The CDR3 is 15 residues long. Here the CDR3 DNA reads TGTGCCAGCAGCTATTTAGCGGGAGCCCTCGATGAGCAGTTCTTC. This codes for CASSYLAGALDEQFF.

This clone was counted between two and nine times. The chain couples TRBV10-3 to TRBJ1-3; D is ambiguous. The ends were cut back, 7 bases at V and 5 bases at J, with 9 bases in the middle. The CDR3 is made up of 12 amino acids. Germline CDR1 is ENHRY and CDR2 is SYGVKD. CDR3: CAIKPERNTIYF. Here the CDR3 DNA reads TGTGCCATCAAGCCCGAACGAAACACCATATATTTT.

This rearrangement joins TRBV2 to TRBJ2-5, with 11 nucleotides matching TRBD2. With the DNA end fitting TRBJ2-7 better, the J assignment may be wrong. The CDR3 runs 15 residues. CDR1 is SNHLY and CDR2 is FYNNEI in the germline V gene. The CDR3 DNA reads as TGTGCCAGCAGTGTGCTAGCGGGAGGTAACTACGAGCAGTACTTC. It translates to CASSVLAGGNYEQYF.

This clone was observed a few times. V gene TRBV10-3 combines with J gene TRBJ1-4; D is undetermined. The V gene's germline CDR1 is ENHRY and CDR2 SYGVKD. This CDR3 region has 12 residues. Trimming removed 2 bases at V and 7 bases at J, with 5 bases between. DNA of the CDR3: TGTGCCATCAGTGAGGCAACTGAAAAACTGTTTTTT. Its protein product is CAISEATEKLFF.

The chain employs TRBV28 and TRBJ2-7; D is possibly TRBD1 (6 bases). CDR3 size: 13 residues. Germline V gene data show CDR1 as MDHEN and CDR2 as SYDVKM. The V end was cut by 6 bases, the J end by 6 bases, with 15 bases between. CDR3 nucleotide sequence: TGTGCCAGCAGCCGGGCCCCAGGGGTCGAGCAGTACTTC. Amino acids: CASSRAPGVEQYF.